This record covers a single TCR beta chain. Produced via immunoSEQ multiplex PCR; TCRdb's table is partial and in-frame only. Here the sample spans fewer than 75,000 clones, more than 85% being singletons. This entry comes from a study of T cell changes during pregnancy in multiple sclerosis. The sequence was collected from a female donor with multiple sclerosis, enrolled in a pregnancy study. This specimen was CD8+ T cells from peripheral blood mononuclear cells, taken before pregnancy.

The CDR3 protein is CASKRGNTEAFF. The CDR3 coding sequence is TGTGCCAGCAAAAGAGGGAACACTGAAGCTTTCTTT. This chain connects TRBV27 to TRBJ1-1; D is ambiguous. This CDR3 is built from 12 residues. Trimming removed 7 bases at V and 1 base at J, with 7 bases between. Germline assignment: CDR1 MNHEY and CDR2 SMNVEV (reference sequence).